A selection of T cell receptor beta chains follows, all from one sample in a study of identical twins. TCRdb ran MiXCR on the 5' RACE reads and lists one entry per CDR3 protein. The sample lists 650,000 to 750,000 distinct CDR3 sequences; around 21% were seen once. These data also formed part of another study, on T cells expressing NK-cell markers.

Sequenced material: PBMCs. The receptors derive from a woman between 18 and 30 years old in good health. Both conserved end residues are part of each CDR3. A D gene is named only where the DNA matches it firmly. For some rows the clone size is stated as once, few or many, or as a class when expanded; others skip it.

d_call clone_size j_call v_call cdr3_aa cdr3_nt
. few TRBJ1-1 TRBV5-1 CASSLEPQGQSEAFF TGCGCCAGCAGCTTGGAACCACAGGGTCAGAGTGAAGCTTTCTTT
. . TRBJ2-7 TRBV6-1 CASSERPYEQYF TGTGCCAGCAGTGAACGTCCCTACGAGCAGTACTTC
. few TRBJ2-2 TRBV6-2/TRBV6-3 CASSRRTSPGELFF TGTGCCAGCAGTCGACGGACGTCTCCCGGGGAGCTGTTTTTT
. . TRBJ2-2 TRBV6-1 CASSPRTDGGELFF TGTGCCAGCAGTCCTCGGACGGACGGCGGGGAGCTGTTTTTT
TRBD1 . TRBJ2-3 TRBV29-1 CSVPNFPDRGADTQYF TGCAGCGTTCCAAATTTCCCGGACAGGGGCGCAGATACGCAGTATTTT
. . TRBJ2-5 TRBV5-1 CASSSPQETQYF TGCGCCAGCAGCAGTCCCCAAGAGACCCAGTACTTC
TRBD2 . TRBJ2-4 TRBV11-2 CASSLGGQGGNIQYF TGTGCCAGCAGTCTCGGAGGGCAGGGAGGGAACATTCAGTACTTC
. . TRBJ2-5 TRBV7-9 CASSSLWTQYF TGTGCCAGCAGCTCCTTATGGACCCAGTACTTC
TRBD2 few TRBJ2-1 TRBV20-1 CSGWSSGSDEQFF TGCAGTGGGTGGTCTAGCGGGAGCGATGAGCAGTTCTTC
. . TRBJ2-5 TRBV29-1 CSAGPLFQETQYF TGCAGCGCCGGACCCCTGTTCCAAGAGACCCAGTACTTC
TRBD2 . TRBJ2-1 TRBV11-2 CASSSGPVTSGGPYNEQFF TGTGCCAGCAGCTCCGGTCCCGTTACTAGCGGGGGCCCCTACAATGAGCAGTTCTTC
TRBD2 . TRBJ2-3 TRBV7-2 CASSFGRGYRTDTQYF TGTGCCAGCAGCTTCGGGCGGGGGTACCGCACAGATACGCAGTATTTT
TRBD2 . TRBJ2-1 TRBV28 CASTMPRGGNNEQFF TGTGCCAGCACCATGCCCCGGGGGGGAAACAATGAGCAGTTCTTC
TRBD2 many TRBJ2-7 TRBV5-6 CASSLTSGIYEQYF TGTGCCAGCAGCTTGACTAGCGGGATCTACGAGCAGTACTTC
TRBD2 . TRBJ2-1 TRBV20-1 CSAHGGVYNEQFF TGCAGTGCCCACGGGGGGGTTTACAATGAGCAGTTCTTC
. . TRBJ2-5 TRBV6-6 CASESGGEETQYF TGTGCCAGCGAATCAGGGGGGGAAGAGACCCAGTACTTC
TRBD1 . TRBJ2-5 TRBV15 CATNDRGLSETQYF TGTGCCACCAATGACAGGGGGCTGTCAGAGACCCAGTACTTC
TRBD1 few TRBJ1-2 TRBV12-3/TRBV12-4 CASSFETGPYGYTF TGTGCCAGCAGTTTCGAGACAGGGCCATATGGCTACACCTTC
. once TRBJ2-5 TRBV4-1 CASSQAGAGEGRETQYF TGCGCCAGCAGCCAAGCAGGGGCGGGAGAAGGAAGAGAGACCCAGTACTTC
TRBD1 . TRBJ1-1 TRBV5-1 CASSLGQGANTEAFF TGCGCCAGCAGCTTGGGACAGGGGGCGAACACTGAAGCTTTCTTT
. many TRBJ1-1 TRBV29-1 CSVDGQLNTEAFF TGCAGCGTTGACGGGCAGTTGAACACTGAAGCTTTCTTT
TRBD1 few TRBJ2-7 TRBV5-5 CASSLDLLRDRSYEQYF TGTGCCAGCAGCTTGGACCTTCTTCGGGACAGATCCTACGAGCAGTACTTC
TRBD2 . TRBJ2-3 TRBV20-1 CSAQRPSGRTTDTQYF TGCAGTGCCCAGAGACCTAGCGGGAGGACCACAGATACGCAGTATTTT
. few TRBJ2-7 TRBV20-1 CSATRRTSALGEQYF TGCAGTGCTACCCGACGGACGTCGGCGCTGGGCGAGCAGTACTTC
. few TRBJ2-3 TRBV27 CASSLLGGGGTDTQYF TGTGCCAGCAGTTTGTTAGGTGGGGGCGGCACAGATACGCAGTATTTT
. few TRBJ2-6 TRBV7-3 CASSLRGVGANVLTF TGTGCCAGCAGCTTAAGGGGGGTCGGGGCCAACGTCCTGACTTTC
. few TRBJ1-1 TRBV29-1 CSVSFVEAFF TGCAGCGTTTCCTTCGTCGAAGCTTTCTTT
TRBD1 many TRBJ2-2 TRBV7-6 CASSHGPGQTNTGELFF TGTGCCAGCAGCCACGGTCCGGGACAGACCAACACCGGGGAGCTGTTTTTT
TRBD1 . TRBJ2-7 TRBV6-1 CASRPGQGPYEQYF TGTGCCAGCCGTCCGGGACAGGGTCCCTACGAGCAGTACTTC
. many TRBJ2-1 TRBV20-1 CSAWRPGGASNEQFF TGCAGTGCTTGGAGGCCGGGTGGGGCTTCCAATGAGCAGTTCTTC
TRBD1 . TRBJ1-2 TRBV2 CASSVFGQGISSYGYTF TGTGCCAGCAGTGTTTTCGGACAGGGGATCTCGAGCTATGGCTACACCTTC
. few TRBJ2-3 TRBV20-1 CSAREGLRATDTQYF TGCAGTGCTAGAGAGGGACTTCGAGCTACAGATACGCAGTATTTT
. . TRBJ2-1 TRBV12-5 CASGHLDSRHEQFF TGTGCTAGTGGCCACCTGGACAGCCGGCATGAGCAGTTCTTC
TRBD2 few TRBJ2-4 TRBV5-1 CASSPPLAGGPTKNIQYF TGCGCCAGCAGCCCTCCACTAGCGGGGGGGCCGACCAAAAACATTCAGTACTTC
. . TRBJ2-7 TRBV25-1 CASSAAGSSYEQYF TGTGCCAGCAGTGCGGCGGGCTCCTCCTACGAGCAGTACTTC
. few TRBJ1-1 TRBV5-1 CASSLRSGMNTEAFF TGCGCCAGCAGCTTGCGCTCAGGGATGAACACTGAAGCTTTCTTT
TRBD1 few TRBJ2-7 TRBV23-1 CASSQFIPGQRAYEQYF TGCGCCAGCAGTCAATTTATACCGGGACAGCGAGCCTACGAGCAGTACTTC
TRBD2 few TRBJ2-2 TRBV11-2 CASSLDGGRAPGELFF TGTGCCAGCAGCTTAGACGGCGGGAGAGCGCCCGGGGAGCTGTTTTTT
. few TRBJ2-2 TRBV6-1 CASSGWTMNTGELFF TGTGCCAGCAGTGGGTGGACTATGAACACCGGGGAGCTGTTTTTT
. . TRBJ2-7 TRBV5-1 CASSFGETYEQYF TGTGCCAGCAGCTTCGGCGAAACCTACGAGCAGTACTTC
TRBD1 . TRBJ2-7 TRBV20-1 CSAEVHGQGGWSEQYF TGCAGTGCTGAAGTGCATGGACAGGGAGGTTGGAGCGAGCAGTACTTC
TRBD2 . TRBJ2-7 TRBV20-1 CSSSLAGYEQYF TGCAGTTCATCCCTAGCGGGCTACGAGCAGTACTTC